This T cell receptor (beta chain) is from a study of T cells in Graves' hyperthyroidism and ophthalmopathy. This clonotype was recorded many times. Amplified TCR beta CDR3 regions came from RNA transcripts. First-round RT-PCR targeting the TCR CDR3 was performed with the HTBI primer set. TCRdb reanalysed the multiplex PCR reads using MiXCR and keeps one entry per CDR3 protein. The table has fewer than 350,000 distinct CDR3 sequences, around 15% seen once; the top ten hold around 30%. Germline loops: CDR1 SEHNR, CDR2 FQNEAQ (reference sequence). The CDR3 has 14 amino acids. The V segment lost 6 bases and the J segment 1 base; nucleotides outside the gene matches: 5.

The sequenced sample was blood. This sequence joins TRBV7-9 and TRBJ1-1, with 7 bases that match TRBD1. This clonotype was sampled from a woman aged 45-65 years with Graves' hyperthyroidism that later progressed to Graves' ophthalmopathy. The CDR3 sequence: CASRRQGRNTEAFF. The CDR3 region has the DNA TGTGCCAGCAGACGACAGGGTAGGAACACTGAAGCTTTCTTT.